The sequence of this T cell receptor beta chain was determined in a study of OX40 agonist ivuxolimab in advanced cancers. Study summary: The study reported partial responses in three patients: one hepatocellular carcinoma, two cutaneous melanoma.

Profiling relied on immunoSEQ multiplex PCR, and the TCRdb table lists in-frame clones only, not all of them. The sample shows about 82,000 clones, 91% of them seen only once. This CDR3 contains 17 residues. The V end lost 3 bases, the J end lost 0 bases, and 18 bases lay between the germline ends. The germline CDR1 and CDR2 sequences are ENHRY and SYGVKD. Study-wide results and limits: The study observed clonal expansion of CD4+ and CD8+ blood T cells by week 6 at 0.1 to 3.0 mg/kg.

For this clone: As yet, its antigen is unknown.

This clonotype was obtained from an adult with an advanced solid tumor such as melanoma, head and neck, liver or kidney cancer. The chain links TRBV10-3 to TRBJ2-7, with D possibly being TRBD2 (6 bases). Sample: CD4+ or CD8+ T cells sorted from blood, taken in a trial of the OX40 agonist ivuxolimab. The chain's CDR3 is CAISDHTRTGSSYEQYF. Written as DNA, the CDR3 is TGTGCCATCAGTGATCACACTAGGACCGGGAGCTCCTACGAGCAGTACTTC.